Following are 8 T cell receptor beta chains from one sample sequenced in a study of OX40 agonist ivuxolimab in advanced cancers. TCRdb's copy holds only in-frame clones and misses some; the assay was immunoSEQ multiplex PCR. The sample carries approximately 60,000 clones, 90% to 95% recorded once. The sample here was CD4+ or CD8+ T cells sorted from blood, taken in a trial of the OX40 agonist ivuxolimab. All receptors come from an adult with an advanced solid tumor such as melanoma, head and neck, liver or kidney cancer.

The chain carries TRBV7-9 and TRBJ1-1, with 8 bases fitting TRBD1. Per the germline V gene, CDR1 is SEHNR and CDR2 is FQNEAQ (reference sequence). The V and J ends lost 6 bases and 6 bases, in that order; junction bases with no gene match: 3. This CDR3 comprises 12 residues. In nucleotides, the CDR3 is TGTGCCAGCAGTGTGACAGGGGCTGAAGCTTTCTTT. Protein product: CASSVTGAEAFF.

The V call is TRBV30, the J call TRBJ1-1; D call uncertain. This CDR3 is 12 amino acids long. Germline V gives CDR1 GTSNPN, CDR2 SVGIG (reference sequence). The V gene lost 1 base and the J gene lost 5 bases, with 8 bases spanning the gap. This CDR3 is CAWSALGTEAFF. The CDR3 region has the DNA TGTGCCTGGAGTGCGTTGGGTACTGAAGCTTTCTTT. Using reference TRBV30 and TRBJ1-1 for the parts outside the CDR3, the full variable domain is SQTIHQWPATLVQPVGSPLSLECTVEGTSNPNLYWYRQAAGRGLQLLFYSVGIGQISSEVPQNLSASRPQDRQFILSSKKLLLSDSGFYLCAWSALGTEAFFGQGTRLTVV.

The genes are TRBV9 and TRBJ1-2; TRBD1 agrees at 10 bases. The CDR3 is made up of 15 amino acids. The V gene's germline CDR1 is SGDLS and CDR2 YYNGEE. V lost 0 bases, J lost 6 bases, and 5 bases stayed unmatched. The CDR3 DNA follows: TGTGCCAGCAGCGTAGGAGGACAGGGGGGCAATGGCTACACCTTC. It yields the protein CASSVGGQGGNGYTF. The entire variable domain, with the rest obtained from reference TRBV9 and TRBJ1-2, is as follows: DSGVTQTPKHLITATGQRVTLRCSPRSGDLSVYWYQQSLDQGLQFLIQYYNGEERAKGNILERFSAQQFPDLHSELNLSSLELGDSALYFCASSVGGQGGNGYTFGSGTRLTVV.

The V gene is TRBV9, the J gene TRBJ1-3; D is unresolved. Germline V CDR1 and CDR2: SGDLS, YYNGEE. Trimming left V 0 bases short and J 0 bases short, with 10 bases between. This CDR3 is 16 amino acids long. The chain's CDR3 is CASSVDPRGSGNTIYF. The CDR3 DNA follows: TGTGCCAGCAGCGTAGACCCCCGGGGCTCTGGAAACACCATATATTTT.

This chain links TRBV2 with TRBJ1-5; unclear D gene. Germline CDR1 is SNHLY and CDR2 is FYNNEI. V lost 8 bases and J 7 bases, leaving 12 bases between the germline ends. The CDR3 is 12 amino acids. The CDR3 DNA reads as TGTGCCAGCCAAGGAGGGCTGCAGCCCCAGCATTTT. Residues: CASQGGLQPQHF.

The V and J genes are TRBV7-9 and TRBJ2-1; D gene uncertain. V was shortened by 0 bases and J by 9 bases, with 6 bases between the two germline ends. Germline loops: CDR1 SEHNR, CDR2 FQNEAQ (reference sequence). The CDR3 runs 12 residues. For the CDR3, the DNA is TGTGCCAGCAGCTTAGCGGCTCGTGAGCAGTTCTTC. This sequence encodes CASSLAAREQFF. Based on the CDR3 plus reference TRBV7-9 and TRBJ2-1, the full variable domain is DTGVSQNPRHKITKRGQNVTFRCDPISEHNRLYWYRQTLGQGPEFLTYFQNEAQLEKSRLLSDRFSAERPKGSFSTLEIQRTEQGDSAMYLCASSLAAREQFFGPGTRLTVL.

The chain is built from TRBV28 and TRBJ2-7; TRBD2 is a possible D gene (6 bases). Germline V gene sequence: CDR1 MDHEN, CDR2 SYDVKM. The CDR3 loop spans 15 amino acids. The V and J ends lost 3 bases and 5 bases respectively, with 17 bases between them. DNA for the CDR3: TGTGCCAGCAGTTTCTTCAGGGCGCGCGGGGACGAGCAGTACTTC. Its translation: CASSFFRARGDEQYF.

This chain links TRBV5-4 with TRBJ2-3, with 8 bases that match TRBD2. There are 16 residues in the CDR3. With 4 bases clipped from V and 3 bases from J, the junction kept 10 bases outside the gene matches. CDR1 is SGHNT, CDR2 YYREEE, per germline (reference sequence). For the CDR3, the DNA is TGTGCCAGCAGCCCCCCCAGCGGGAGTAGTACAGATACGCAGTATTTT. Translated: CASSPPSGSSTDTQYF.